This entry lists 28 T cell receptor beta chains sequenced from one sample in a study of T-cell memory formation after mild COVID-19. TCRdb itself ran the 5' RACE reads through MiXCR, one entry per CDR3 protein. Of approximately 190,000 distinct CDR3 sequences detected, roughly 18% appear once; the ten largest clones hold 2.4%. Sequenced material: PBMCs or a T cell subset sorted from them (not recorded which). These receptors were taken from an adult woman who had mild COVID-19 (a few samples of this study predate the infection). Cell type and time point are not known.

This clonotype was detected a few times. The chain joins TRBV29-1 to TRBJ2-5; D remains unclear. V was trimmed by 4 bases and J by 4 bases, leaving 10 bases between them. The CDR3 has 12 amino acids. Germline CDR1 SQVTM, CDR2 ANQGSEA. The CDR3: CSVVLVRETQYF. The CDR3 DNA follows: TGCAGCGTTGTCCTAGTTAGAGAGACCCAGTACTTC.

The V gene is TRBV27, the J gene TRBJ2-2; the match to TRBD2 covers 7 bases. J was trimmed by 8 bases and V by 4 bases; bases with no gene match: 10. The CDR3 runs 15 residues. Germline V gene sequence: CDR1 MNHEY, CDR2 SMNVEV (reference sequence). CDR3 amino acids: CASSSAGAGKGELFF. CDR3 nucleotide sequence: TGTGCCAGCAGTTCCGCCGGAGCGGGGAAGGGGGAGCTGTTTTTT.

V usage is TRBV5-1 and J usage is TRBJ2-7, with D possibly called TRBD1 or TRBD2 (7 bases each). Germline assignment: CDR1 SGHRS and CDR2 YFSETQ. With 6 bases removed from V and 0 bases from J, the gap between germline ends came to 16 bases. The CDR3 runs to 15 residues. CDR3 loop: CASKWGGTASYEQYF. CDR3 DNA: TGCGCCAGCAAATGGGGAGGGACAGCCTCCTACGAGCAGTACTTC.

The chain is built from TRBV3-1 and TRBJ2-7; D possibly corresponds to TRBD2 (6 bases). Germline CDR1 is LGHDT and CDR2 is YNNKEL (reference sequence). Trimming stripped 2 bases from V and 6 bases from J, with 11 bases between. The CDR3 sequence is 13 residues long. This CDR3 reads CASSQFEGGEQYF. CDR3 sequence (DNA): TGTGCCAGCAGCCAATTCGAGGGAGGCGAGCAGTACTTC.

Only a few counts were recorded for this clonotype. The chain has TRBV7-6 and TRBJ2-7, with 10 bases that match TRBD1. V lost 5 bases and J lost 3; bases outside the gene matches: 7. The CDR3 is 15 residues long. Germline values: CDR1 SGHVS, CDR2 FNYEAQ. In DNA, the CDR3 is TGTGCCAGCAGCGTAACCGGGACAGGGGACTACGAGCAGTACTTC. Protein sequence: CASSVTGTGDYEQYF.

DNA of the CDR3: TGCAGTGCTAGAGATCACTGGACCCCTTACAATGAGCAGTTCTTC. Amino acid sequence: CSARDHWTPYNEQFF. The chain employs TRBV20-1 and TRBJ2-1; D is uncertain. The V end lost 0 bases, the J end lost 4 bases, and 13 bases lay between the germline ends. The CDR3 totals 15 residues. Looked up from germline, CDR1 is DFQATT and CDR2 is SNEGSKA (reference sequence).

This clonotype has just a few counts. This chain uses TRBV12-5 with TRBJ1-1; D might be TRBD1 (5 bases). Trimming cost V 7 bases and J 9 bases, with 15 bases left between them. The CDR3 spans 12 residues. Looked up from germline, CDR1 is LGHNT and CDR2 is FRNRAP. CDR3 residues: CASAPWGVKAFF. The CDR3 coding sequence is TGTGCTAGTGCCCCGTGGGGGGTTAAAGCTTTCTTT.

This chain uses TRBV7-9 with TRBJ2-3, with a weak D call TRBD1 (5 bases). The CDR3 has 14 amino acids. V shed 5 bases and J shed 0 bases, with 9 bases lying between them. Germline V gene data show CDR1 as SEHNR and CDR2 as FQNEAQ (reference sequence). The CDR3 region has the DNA TGTGCCAGCAGCACCAGGGTTAGCACAGATACGCAGTATTTT. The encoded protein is CASSTRVSTDTQYF.

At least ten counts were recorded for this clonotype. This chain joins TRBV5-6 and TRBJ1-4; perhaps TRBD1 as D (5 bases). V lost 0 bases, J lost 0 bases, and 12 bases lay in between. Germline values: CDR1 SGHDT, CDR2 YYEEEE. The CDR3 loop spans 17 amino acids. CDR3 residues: CASSLAGTAATNEKLFF. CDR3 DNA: TGTGCCAGCAGCTTGGCCGGGACGGCTGCAACTAATGAAAAACTGTTTTTT.

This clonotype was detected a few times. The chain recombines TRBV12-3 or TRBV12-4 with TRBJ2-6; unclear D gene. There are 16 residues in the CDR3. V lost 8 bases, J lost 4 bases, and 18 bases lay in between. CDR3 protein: CASGPTPGSGANVLTF. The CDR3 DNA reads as TGTGCCAGCGGGCCTACTCCAGGTTCAGGGGCCAACGTCCTGACTTTC.

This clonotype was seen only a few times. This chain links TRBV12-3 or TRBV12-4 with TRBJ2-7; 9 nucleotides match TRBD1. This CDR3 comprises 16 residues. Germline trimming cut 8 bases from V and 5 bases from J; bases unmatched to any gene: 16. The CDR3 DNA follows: TGTGCCAGCGGGGGGGACCACGGGACAGGGTTTGACGAGCAGTACTTC. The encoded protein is CASGGDHGTGFDEQYF.

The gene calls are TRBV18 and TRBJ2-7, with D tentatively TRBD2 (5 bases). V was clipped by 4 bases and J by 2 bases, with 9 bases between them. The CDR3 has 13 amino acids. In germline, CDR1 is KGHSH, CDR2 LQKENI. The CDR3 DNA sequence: TGTGCCAGCTCACGACGGGAAACCTACGAGCAGTACTTC. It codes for CASSRRETYEQYF.

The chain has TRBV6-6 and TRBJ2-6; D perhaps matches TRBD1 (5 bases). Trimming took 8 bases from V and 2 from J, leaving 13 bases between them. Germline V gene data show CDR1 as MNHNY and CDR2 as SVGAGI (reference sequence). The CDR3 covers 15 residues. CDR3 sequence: CASLVQGTGANVLTF. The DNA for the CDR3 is TGTGCCAGCCTAGTCCAGGGAACTGGGGCCAACGTCCTGACTTTC.

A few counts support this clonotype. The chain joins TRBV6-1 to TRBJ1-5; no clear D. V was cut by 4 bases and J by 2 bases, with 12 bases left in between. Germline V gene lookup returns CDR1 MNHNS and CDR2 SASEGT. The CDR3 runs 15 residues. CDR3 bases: TGTGCCAGCAGTGGGGTCATTCGAGGCAATCAGCCCCAGCATTTT. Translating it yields CASSGVIRGNQPQHF.

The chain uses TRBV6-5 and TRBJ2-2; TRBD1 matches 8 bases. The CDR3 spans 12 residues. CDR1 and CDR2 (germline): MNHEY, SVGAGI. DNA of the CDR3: TGTGCAGGCGGGACAGGCACCGGGGAGCTGTTTTTT. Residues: CAGGTGTGELFF.

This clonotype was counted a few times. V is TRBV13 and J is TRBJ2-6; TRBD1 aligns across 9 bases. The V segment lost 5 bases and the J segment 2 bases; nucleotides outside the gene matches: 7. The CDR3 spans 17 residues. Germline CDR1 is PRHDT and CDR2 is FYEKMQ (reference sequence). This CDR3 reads CASSGGQGWAGANVLTF. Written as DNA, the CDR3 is TGTGCCAGCAGCGGGGGACAGGGTTGGGCTGGGGCCAACGTCCTGACTTTC.

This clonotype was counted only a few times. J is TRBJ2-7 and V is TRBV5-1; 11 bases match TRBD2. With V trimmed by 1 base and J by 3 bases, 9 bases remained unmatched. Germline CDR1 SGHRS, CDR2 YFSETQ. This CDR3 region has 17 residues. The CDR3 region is CASSLTVGTSGFYEQYF. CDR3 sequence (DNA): TGCGCCAGCAGCTTGACAGTCGGGACTAGCGGCTTCTACGAGCAGTACTTC. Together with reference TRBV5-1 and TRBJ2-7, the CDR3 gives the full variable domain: KAGVTQTPRYLIKTRGQQVTLSCSPISGHRSVSWYQQTPGQGLQFLFEYFSETQRNKGNFPGRFSGRQFSNSRSEMNVSTLELGDSALYLCASSLTVGTSGFYEQYFGPGTRLTVT.

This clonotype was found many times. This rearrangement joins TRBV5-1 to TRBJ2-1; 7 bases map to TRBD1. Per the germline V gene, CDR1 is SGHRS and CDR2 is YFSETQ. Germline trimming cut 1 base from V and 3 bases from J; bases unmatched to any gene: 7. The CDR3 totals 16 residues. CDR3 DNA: TGCGCCAGCAGCTTGCCAACAGGGGCCAGCTACAATGAGCAGTTCTTC. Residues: CASSLPTGASYNEQFF. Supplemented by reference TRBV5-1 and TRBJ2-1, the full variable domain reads KAGVTQTPRYLIKTRGQQVTLSCSPISGHRSVSWYQQTPGQGLQFLFEYFSETQRNKGNFPGRFSGRQFSNSRSEMNVSTLELGDSALYLCASSLPTGASYNEQFFGPGTRLTVL.

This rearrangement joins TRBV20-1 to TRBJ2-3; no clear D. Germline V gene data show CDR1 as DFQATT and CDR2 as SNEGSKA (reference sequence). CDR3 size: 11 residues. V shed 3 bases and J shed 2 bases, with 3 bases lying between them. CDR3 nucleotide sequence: TGCAGTGCTAGCAACACAGATACGCAGTATTTT. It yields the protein CSASNTDTQYF.

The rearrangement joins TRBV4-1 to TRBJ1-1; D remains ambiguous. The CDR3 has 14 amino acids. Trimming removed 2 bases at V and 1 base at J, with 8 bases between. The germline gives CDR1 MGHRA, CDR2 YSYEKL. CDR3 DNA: TGCGCCAGCAGCCAAAGGTGGGCGAACACTGAAGCTTTCTTT. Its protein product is CASSQRWANTEAFF.

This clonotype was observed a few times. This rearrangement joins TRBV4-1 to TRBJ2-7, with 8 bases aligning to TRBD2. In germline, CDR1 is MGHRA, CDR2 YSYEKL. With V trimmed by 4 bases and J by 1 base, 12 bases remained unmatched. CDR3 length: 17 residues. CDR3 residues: CASSPSAGGPQSYEQYF. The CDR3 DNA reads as TGCGCCAGCAGCCCCTCTGCGGGGGGCCCCCAATCCTACGAGCAGTACTTC.

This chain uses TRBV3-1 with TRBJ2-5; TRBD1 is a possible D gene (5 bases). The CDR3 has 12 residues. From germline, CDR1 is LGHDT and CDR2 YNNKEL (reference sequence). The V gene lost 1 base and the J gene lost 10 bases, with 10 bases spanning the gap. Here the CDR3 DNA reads TGTGCCAGCAGCCAAGTCCAAGGGGTCCAGTACTTC. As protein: CASSQVQGVQYF.

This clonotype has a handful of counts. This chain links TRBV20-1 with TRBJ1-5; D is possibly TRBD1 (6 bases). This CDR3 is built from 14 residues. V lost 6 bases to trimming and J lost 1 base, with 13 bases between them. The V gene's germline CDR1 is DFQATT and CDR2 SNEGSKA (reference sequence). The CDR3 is CSARGLGSNQPQHF. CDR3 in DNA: TGCAGTGCCCGGGGGCTGGGGAGCAATCAGCCCCAGCATTTT.

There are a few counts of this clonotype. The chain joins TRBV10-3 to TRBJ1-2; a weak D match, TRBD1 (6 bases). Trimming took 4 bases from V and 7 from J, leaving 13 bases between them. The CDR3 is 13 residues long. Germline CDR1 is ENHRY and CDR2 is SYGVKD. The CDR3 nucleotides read TGTGCCATCAGTGGGCCAGGGGAGGGTGGCTACACCTTC. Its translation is CAISGPGEGGYTF.

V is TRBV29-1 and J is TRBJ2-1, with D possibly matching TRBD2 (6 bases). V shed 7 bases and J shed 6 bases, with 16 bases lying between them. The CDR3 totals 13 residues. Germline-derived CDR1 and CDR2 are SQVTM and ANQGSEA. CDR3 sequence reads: CSAPPGVGNEQFF. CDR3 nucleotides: TGCAGCGCCCCGCCGGGAGTGGGCAATGAGCAGTTCTTC.

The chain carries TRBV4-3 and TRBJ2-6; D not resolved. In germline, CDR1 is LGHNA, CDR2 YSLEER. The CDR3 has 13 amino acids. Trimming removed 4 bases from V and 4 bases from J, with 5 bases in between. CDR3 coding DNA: TGCGCCAGCAGCCCTGAAGGGGCCAACGTCCTGACTTTC. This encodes CASSPEGANVLTF.

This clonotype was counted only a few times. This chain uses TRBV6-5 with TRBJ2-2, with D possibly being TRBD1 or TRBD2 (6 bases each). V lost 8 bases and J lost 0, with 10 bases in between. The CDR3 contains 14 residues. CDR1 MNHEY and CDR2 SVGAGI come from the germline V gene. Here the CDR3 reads CASRRGTNTGELFF. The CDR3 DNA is TGTGCCAGCCGGAGGGGGACGAACACCGGGGAGCTGTTTTTT.

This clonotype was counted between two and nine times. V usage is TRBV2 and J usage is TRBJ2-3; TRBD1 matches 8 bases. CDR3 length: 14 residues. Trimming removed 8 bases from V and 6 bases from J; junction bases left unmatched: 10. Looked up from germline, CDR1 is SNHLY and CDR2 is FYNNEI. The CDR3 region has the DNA TGTGCCAGCGGACTACAGGGGGTCATCGATACGCAGTATTTT. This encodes CASGLQGVIDTQYF. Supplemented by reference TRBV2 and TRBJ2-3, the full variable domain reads EPEVTQTPSHQVTQMGQEVILRCVPISNHLYFYWYRQILGQKVEFLVSFYNNEISEKSEIFDDQFSVERPDGSNFTLKIRSTKLEDSAMYFCASGLQGVIDTQYFGPGTRLTVL.